This is a list of T cell receptor beta chains from one sample in a study of T-cell memory formation after mild COVID-19. TCRdb re-called the 5' RACE reads with MiXCR, one entry per CDR3 protein. This table has 150,000 to 200,000 distinct CDR3 sequences, 9.5% to 13% appearing once. Sequenced sample: PBMCs or a T cell subset sorted from them (not recorded which). Receptors were obtained from a man between 18 and 29 years old who had mild COVID-19 (a few samples of this study predate the infection). Cell type and time point are not known. CDR3s include the opening cysteine and the closing phenylalanine or tryptophan. A D gene is named only where the DNA matches it firmly. Only part of the rows carry a size: once, few, many, or a class if the clone is expanded.

j_call	v_call	d_call	clone_size	cdr3_nt	cdr3_aa
TRBJ2-5	TRBV2	.	few	TGTGCCAGCAGTGAACGTCAGAGACAAGAGACCCAGTACTTC	CASSERQRQETQYF
TRBJ1-4	TRBV7-9	.	many	TGTGCCAGCAGCTTTAGTGAAAAACTGTTTTTT	CASSFSEKLFF
TRBJ1-2	TRBV2	TRBD1	.	TGTGCCAGCAGGGGACAGCAGACTAACTATGGCTACACCTTC	CASRGQQTNYGYTF
TRBJ2-3	TRBV19	.	.	TGTGCCAGTAGCGCGGGACCCCCTGGGAGTACGCAGTATTTT	CASSAGPPGSTQYF
TRBJ2-5	TRBV19	.	few	TGTGCCAGTAGTATAGCGTCACAGGGACTGGGAGAGACCCAGTACTTC	CASSIASQGLGETQYF
TRBJ1-1	TRBV6-2/TRBV6-3	TRBD1	.	TGTGCCAGCAGTGACCAGACAGGGAGCGGCGCTTTCTTT	CASSDQTGSGAFF
TRBJ2-1	TRBV6-5	.	few	TGTGCCAGCACCCTAAGGGGGGCCCCCTACAATGAGCAGTTCTTC	CASTLRGAPYNEQFF
TRBJ2-3	TRBV3-1	.	.	TGTGCCAGCAGCCGGGACTTGACTTATACGCAGTATTTT	CASSRDLTYTQYF
TRBJ2-7	TRBV29-1	.	.	TGCAGCGTTGAGACCGGGGAGGTTTACGAGCAGTACTTC	CSVETGEVYEQYF
TRBJ1-1	TRBV19	TRBD1	few	TGTGCCAGCGGGACAGGTGAAGCTTTCTTT	CASGTGEAFF
TRBJ1-1	TRBV25-1	.	.	TGTGCCAGCAGTGCGAGTTGGACTGAAGCTTTCTTT	CASSASWTEAFF
TRBJ2-3	TRBV29-1	.	few	TGCAGCGTTGAAGAGGGCCGCTCTACGCAGTATTTT	CSVEEGRSTQYF
TRBJ1-5	TRBV5-6	.	few	TGTGCCAGCAGCTTGTGGGGGGGCACCACGCCCCAGCATTTT	CASSLWGGTTPQHF